This T cell receptor beta chain was sequenced in a study of blood T cell repertoires in COVID-19. Turning to the study itself: Material from acute and convalescent COVID-19 was sourced from the United States, Italy and Spain.

Methods used by the authors: It was from reference gene primer amplification that nucleated cell counts were estimated. The table came from immunoSEQ multiplex PCR; TCRdb's copy has only in-frame clones and leaves some out. Clone size and V and J calls were adopted from that table, with D and trimming inferred from the DNA. The sample lists about 140,000 clones, roughly four fifths occurring once. Participants were placed into cohorts based on the clinical history they reported. Individuals in the exposed group had encountered a COVID-19 case within 2 weeks preceding study entry. CDR1 is LNHDA and CDR2 is SQIVND in the germline V gene (reference sequence). The CDR3 consists of 14 residues.

Sequenced sample: PBMCs or T cells enriched from blood (not recorded which). The rearrangement joins TRBV19 to TRBJ1-1, with TRBD1 matching over 8 bases. The receptor was isolated from a woman under 30 who had been exposed to COVID-19. The CDR3 spells CDRHTQGANTEAFF. Written as DNA, the CDR3 is TGTGACAGACATACCCAGGGGGCTAACACTGAAGCTTTCTTT.